This note documents a single TCR beta chain sequence. Its target is not known. This entry is derived from a study of post-analysis software for immune sequencing data. The V gene end was trimmed by 7 bases and the J gene end by 5 bases; junction bases not matched to a gene: 9. The CDR3 covers 14 residues. Germline V lookup: CDR1 MNHEY, CDR2 SVGEGT. Unique molecular identifiers were carried by the TCR beta cDNA libraries. Yield was roughly 0.5 million cDNA molecules from roughly 0.93 to 9.6 million T cells. In TCRdb, the PCR reads were re-called with MiXCR into one record per CDR3 protein. The sample yields about 380,000 distinct CDR3 sequences, less than 40% seen once. Whole-study findings and limits: Samples prepared in the same batch strongly co-clustered by F measure. For normalized Chao1 diversity, multiple sclerosis patients scored significantly lower than controls did. There were five TRBV segments more frequent in patients than controls, and TRBV5-6, TRBV5-1 and TRBV20-1 were among them.

The chain recombines TRBV6-2 or TRBV6-3 with TRBJ1-2; 8 nucleotides align to TRBD1. Sample: blood. The source is a girl aged 5 to 17 with multiple sclerosis. Here the CDR3 reads CASNGQGDRYGYTF. The DNA for the CDR3 is TGTGCCAGCAACGGACAGGGAGATCGGTATGGCTACACCTTC.